This T cell receptor (beta chain) was recovered during a study of cytomegalovirus exposure and HLA in healthy donors listed by TCRdb under 2017. With respect to the entire study: An earlier analysis of some 600 of the donors reported about 280 Gb of sequence data and around 110 million unique TCR beta sequences obtained from about 179 million T cells. An early release covering roughly 580 HLA-typed donors comprised about 300 gigabases of sequencing data and tens of millions of unique TCR sequences. Of the approximately 400 genotyped donors, more than 75% were placed in the genetic ancestry cluster associated with self-reported Caucasian donors. The study was designed to test whether signatures of past pathogen exposure could be identified by cataloging public T cell receptors. The study used immunosequencing to profile the T cell repertoires of about 670 subjects and linked those repertoires to cytomegalovirus serostatus. A separate validation cohort of approximately 120 different subjects was used in addition to the approximately 700-subject first cohort. The study combined high-throughput TCR immunosequencing, statistical association of individual TCRs with disease status, and machine learning to predict cytomegalovirus infection status. A later analysis re-examined previously published TCR beta repertoires from more than 650 donors and added high-resolution HLA genotyping to investigate patterns of TCR occurrence. Rather than using new phenotypic data, the later analysis identified candidate immune exposures from TCR beta sequences and from how often those sequences occurred across donors. In an earlier analysis of over 550 of the donors, high-throughput TCR beta sequencing was used to judge whether each TCR beta V gene segment behaved as functional or pseudogenic. Alongside the repertoire data, information on donor age, sex, ethnicity and CMV serostatus was compiled. In a later genetic analysis, genome-wide SNP genotypes for about 65% of the roughly 670 donors were used, and that subset was treated as a discovery cohort. All discovery cohort repertoires had been generated on a single sequencing platform. Both class I and class II loci were covered by HLA typing, at four-digit resolution. Typing coverage varied by locus: roughly 629-630 donors for A, B, C, DRB1 and DQB1; approximately 560 for DQA1; more than 600 for DPA1; 450 to 480 for DPB1. Several DR-DQ haplotypes were handled as single units for association and clustering, since linkage in the cohort was strong. Among about 400 genotyped donors of the cohort, an average of approximately 240,000 unique TCR beta nucleotide sequences was sequenced per donor, of which 15% to 20% were non-productive.

The CDR3 measures 14 amino acids from cysteine to phenylalanine. Just CDR3 DNA is preserved here, 42 bases in frame from base 1. Via the germline V gene, CDR1 is SQVTM and CDR2 ANQGSEA. Trimming costs V 1 base and J 4 bases, and their ends lie 13 bases apart. The cohort comprised around 700 healthy bone marrow donors. All cohort members were sampled while nominally healthy, although unrecorded immune exposures were likely present. CMV serostatus was positive for roughly 290 and negative for about half of the 666 cohort members, and was not recorded for this donor. A peripheral blood sample was collected from each donor, and TCR beta sequencing was performed on peripheral blood mononuclear cells. The Qiagen DNeasy Blood Extraction Kit was used to extract genomic DNA from the blood cell samples. Turning to this clone: Its antigen is unknown. No base-level quality is on record; no much larger clone is a single base apart.

Broader findings and caveats from the paper: A later analysis associated 15,000 to 20,000 TCR beta sequences with specific HLA alleles at a false discovery rate of 0.05. Seventeen rarely observed V segments, including chromosome 9 orphons, were excluded from the earlier analysis of a few hundred of the donors because counts were too low. According to a later genetic analysis, donors in an Asian-associated ancestry cluster had fewer N-insertions in productive TCRs than the approximately 690-donor mean. Correlated functional status among segregating V segments might reflect linkage disequilibrium, but an unknown experimental factor could not be ruled out. In both the original and validation cohorts, the classifier was reported to diagnose cytomegalovirus status with high specificity and sensitivity. Most TCR sequences were observed very rarely across donors, whereas some public TCRs were present in many individuals. A further reported finding was that TCR beta sequences accurately predicted the HLA-A and HLA-B alleles for most subjects in the first cohort. Immune exposure information for the cohort was limited to CMV serostatus. The presence/absence analyses assumed that sequencing depth was roughly uniform across donors, and that assumption may not be true. In vitro tests confirmed that three of the cytomegalovirus-associated TCR beta chains recognize cytomegalovirus antigens. Broadly in line with IMGT annotations, most TCR beta V segments showed up in productive rearrangements about 87% or about 30% of the time in an earlier analysis of several hundred of the donors. In a later analysis, HLA-associated TCR beta chains were found to be more clonally expanded and to have lower generation probabilities than equally common non-associated chains. The authors suggested that the approach could potentially be extended to other disease states and immunological phenotypes. Some IMGT-functional V segments, including TRBV6-2 and TRBV6-3, could not be told apart with the 87-base-pair reads, so those segments were excluded. A later genetic analysis associated a missense DCLRE1C variant with V-gene and J-gene trimming of TCR beta chains, and an independent cohort replicated the association. A cluster of highly shared sequence variants was judged likely to represent a technical artifact of the sequencing pipeline. Several of the top co-occurrence clusters appeared to be linked to parvovirus B19, influenza, CMV and Epstein-Barr virus, according to a later analysis. A later analysis found that TCR association rates varied across HLA loci, with DRB1 alleles showing the most associated TCRs and HLA-C alleles the fewest. According to a later analysis, most CMV-associated TCR beta chains appeared to be HLA-restricted, and the HLA associations seemed to be driven largely by CMV exposure. In this cohort, only TCR beta chains were sequenced, and detectable features were limited by the absence of alpha or paired-chain data. Because HLA typing was unavailable for some donors at each locus, only the typed subset was used in association tests. In the study, roughly 160 TCR beta chains were listed as associated with cytomegalovirus. Strong co-occurrence of HLA alleles, especially DR and DQ, made assigning TCR associations to individual alleles difficult.

The library was made by the immunoSEQ multiplex PCR assay. For the multiplex PCR, a mixture combining 60 forward primers for TCR Vbeta segments and 13 reverse primers for TCR Jbeta segments was used. The CDR3 region of rearranged TCR beta genes was amplified from genomic DNA by a multiplex PCR assay. Amplified TCR beta libraries were sequenced as 87-base-pair reads on the Illumina HiSeq System. Per the original workflow: In a later analysis, tens of millions of unique TCR beta chains were counted across the roughly 610 repertoires, and roughly 11 million of these chains were shared by at least two donors. Raw reads were error-corrected and collapsed into unique sequences with a nearest-neighbor algorithm that merged closely related sequences to remove PCR and sequencing errors. To assign V, D and J gene segments, CDR3 sequences were aligned to IMGT reference sequences. For a sequence to be retained, a match of at least six nucleotides to both a V gene segment and a J gene segment was required. Rearrangements were classified as productive when the CDR3 lacked stop codons and remained in frame with V and J, and all other rearrangements were classified as non-productive. Following IMGT convention, CDR3 was defined as the stretch from the second conserved V-encoded cysteine to the conserved J-encoded phenylalanine. The earlier analysis of about 590 of the donors excluded sequences that lacked an unambiguous match to a single V gene segment. In an earlier analysis of several hundred of the donors, V segments were called functional above 56.7% productive rearrangements and were called segregating when the between-donor standard deviation exceeded 5%. To diagnose cytomegalovirus status from the catalog of TCR beta chain sequences, a statistical classification framework was built. In a later analysis, TCR nucleotide sequences were compared against IMGT/GENE-DB human TR gene sequences so that V and J genes could be assigned. Using the TCRdist pipeline, a later analysis assigned CDR3 sequences along with most-parsimonious VDJ recombination scenarios. A later analysis defined each TCR beta chain by its CDR3 amino acid sequence plus V-gene family, and excluded reads lacking a unique V-gene family. A later analysis removed 500 to 600 highly shared, low-generation-probability nucleotide sequences to deal with suspected cross-contamination and a sequencing artifact. A later analysis calculated a clonal expansion index for each public chain from normalized within-repertoire ranks of inferred template counts. Generation probabilities in a later analysis came from a VDJ recombination model fitted to out-of-frame rearrangements, and those results were checked against IGoR. In a later analysis, hypergeometric tests were used to score TCR-TCR, TCR-HLA and TCR-CMV co-occurrence, with a repertoire-size bias correction applied to TCR pairs. To estimate false discovery rates, a later analysis permuted the HLA or CMV assignments 20 times. In a later analysis, co-occurring TCRs were grouped with DBSCAN, and TCRdist sequence similarity was added when clustering was performed within HLA-allele-positive subsets. For co-occurrence clustering, repertoires with fewer than 30,000 or more than 120,000 public chains were excluded, along with roughly 5 repertoires with anomalous nucleotide sharing. The table was pulled from immuneACCESS by TCRdb, which kept in-frame rearrangements only. Such tables lose some clones; where checked, under half of the loss comes from unresolved V genes, and the rest has no known cause. V, J and clone size are taken as reported in that table, and D and trimming were inferred from the DNA itself. Within this sample are approximately 97,000 clones, with roughly three fifths of them counted one time only. The ten largest clones add up to more than 4.5% of the sample.

The sequence derives from a human donor in good health. The sequencing input was PBMCs. The chain joins TRBV29-1 to TRBJ1-1; the D gene cannot be named for sure. The CDR3 region reads CSVEVHLGGTEAFF. At the DNA level, the sequence is TGCAGCGTTGAAGTTCATTTAGGAGGCACTGAAGCTTTCTTT.